This T cell receptor (beta chain) was sequenced during a study of identical twins. TCRdb called the 5' RACE reads again in MiXCR, with one record for every CDR3 protein. This sample has 500,000 to 550,000 distinct CDR3 sequences; roughly a fifth occur once, and the top ten carry about 0.91%. The study's findings and limits: It was out-of-frame TCR alpha sharing in monozygotic twins that models underestimated. Invariant MAIT and iNKT cells are populations that could partly confound zero-insertion analyses.

The CDR3 is made up of 11 amino acids. The V end lost 6 bases, the J end lost 11 bases, and 13 bases lay between the germline ends. Germline CDR1 is MDHEN and CDR2 is SYDVKM. The sample holds a few counts of this clonotype. Its specificity is not known. This sample also appeared in a second study, on T cells expressing NK-cell markers. From that study: It was sorted CD3+CD56-NKG2C+, CD3+CD56+NKG2C- and CD3+CD56+NKG2C+ T cells that provided the TCR beta repertoires. The study found these clonotypes also leading the CD3+CD56-NKG2C+ fraction in a few donors.

The V and J genes are TRBV28 and TRBJ1-1, with D perhaps TRBD1 (5 bases). The sequencing sample was made of CD4+ T cells sorted from blood. The clonotype comes from a woman between 18 and 30 years old in good health. The CDR3 spells CASSLRGSAFF. Here the CDR3 DNA reads TGTGCCAGCAGCCTCCGGGGGTCGGCTTTCTTT.